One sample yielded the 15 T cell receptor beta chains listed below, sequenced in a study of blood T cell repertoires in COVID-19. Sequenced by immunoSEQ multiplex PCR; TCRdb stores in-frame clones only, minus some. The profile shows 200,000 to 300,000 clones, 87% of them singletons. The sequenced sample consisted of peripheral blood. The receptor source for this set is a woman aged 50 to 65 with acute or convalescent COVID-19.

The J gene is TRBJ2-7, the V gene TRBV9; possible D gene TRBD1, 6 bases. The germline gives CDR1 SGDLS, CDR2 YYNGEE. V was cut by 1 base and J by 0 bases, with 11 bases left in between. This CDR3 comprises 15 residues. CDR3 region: CASSVLGTSSYEQYF. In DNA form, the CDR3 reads TGTGCCAGCAGCGTACTCGGGACAAGCTCCTACGAGCAGTACTTC.

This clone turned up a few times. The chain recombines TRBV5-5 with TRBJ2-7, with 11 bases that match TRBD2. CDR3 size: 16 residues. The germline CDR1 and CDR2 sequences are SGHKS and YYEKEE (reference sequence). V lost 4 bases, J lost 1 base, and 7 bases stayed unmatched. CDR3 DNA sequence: TGTGCCAGCAGCCCGGCTAGCGGGAGGCCTTCCTACGAGCAGTACTTC. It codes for CASSPASGRPSYEQYF. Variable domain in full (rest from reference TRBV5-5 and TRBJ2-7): DAGVTQSPTHLIKTRGQQVTLRCSPISGHKSVSWYQQVLGQGPQFIFQYYEKEERGRGNFPDRFSARQFPNYSSELNVNALLLGDSALYLCASSPASGRPSYEQYFGPGTRLTVT.

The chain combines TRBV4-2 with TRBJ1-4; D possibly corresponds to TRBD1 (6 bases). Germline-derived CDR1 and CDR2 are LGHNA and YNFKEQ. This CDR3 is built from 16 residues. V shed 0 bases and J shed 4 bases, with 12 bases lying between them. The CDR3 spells CASSQEFQGYNEKLFF. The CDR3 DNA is TGTGCCAGCAGCCAAGAATTCCAGGGGTATAATGAAAAACTGTTTTTT.

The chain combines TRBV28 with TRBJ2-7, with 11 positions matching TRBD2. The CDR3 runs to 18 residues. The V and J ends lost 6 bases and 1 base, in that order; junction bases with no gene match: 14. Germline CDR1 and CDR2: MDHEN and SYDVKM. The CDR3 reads CASRVIAGGSPLSYEQYF. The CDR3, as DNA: TGTGCCAGCAGGGTTATAGCGGGAGGGAGTCCTCTTTCCTACGAGCAGTACTTC.

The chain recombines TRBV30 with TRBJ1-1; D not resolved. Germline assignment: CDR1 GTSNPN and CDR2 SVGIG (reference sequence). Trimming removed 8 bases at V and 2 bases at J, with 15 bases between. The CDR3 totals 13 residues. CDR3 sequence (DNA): TGTGCCAAGCGCCGGACTGCTAACACTGAAGCTTTCTTT. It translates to CAKRRTANTEAFF.

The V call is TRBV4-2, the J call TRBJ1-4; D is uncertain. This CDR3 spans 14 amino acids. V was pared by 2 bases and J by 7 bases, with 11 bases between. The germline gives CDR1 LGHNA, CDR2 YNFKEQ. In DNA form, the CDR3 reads TGTGCCAGCAGCCAACCGGGGAACGGTGAAAAACTGTTTTTT. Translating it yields CASSQPGNGEKLFF.

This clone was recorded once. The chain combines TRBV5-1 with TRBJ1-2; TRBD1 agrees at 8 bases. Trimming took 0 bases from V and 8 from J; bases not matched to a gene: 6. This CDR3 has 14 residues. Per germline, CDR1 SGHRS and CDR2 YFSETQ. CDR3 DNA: TGCGCCAGCAGCTTGGACGGACAGGGTTTAGGCTACACCTTC. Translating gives CASSLDGQGLGYTF. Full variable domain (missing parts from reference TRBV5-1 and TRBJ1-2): KAGVTQTPRYLIKTRGQQVTLSCSPISGHRSVSWYQQTPGQGLQFLFEYFSETQRNKGNFPGRFSGRQFSNSRSEMNVSTLELGDSALYLCASSLDGQGLGYTFGSGTRLTVV.

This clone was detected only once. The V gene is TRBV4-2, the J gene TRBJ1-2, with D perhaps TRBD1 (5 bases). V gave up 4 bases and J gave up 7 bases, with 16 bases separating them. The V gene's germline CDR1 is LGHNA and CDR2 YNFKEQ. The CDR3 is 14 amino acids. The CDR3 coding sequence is TGTGCCAGCAGCCTAAGGGGCAGGGAGGGTGGCTACACCTTC. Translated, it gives CASSLRGREGGYTF.

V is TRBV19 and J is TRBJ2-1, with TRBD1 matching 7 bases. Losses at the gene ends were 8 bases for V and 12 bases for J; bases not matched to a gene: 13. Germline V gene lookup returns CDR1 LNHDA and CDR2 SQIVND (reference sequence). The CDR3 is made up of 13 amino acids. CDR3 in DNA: TGTGCCAGTTCCCACCTAGACAGGGATTGGCAGTTCTTC. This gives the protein CASSHLDRDWQFF.

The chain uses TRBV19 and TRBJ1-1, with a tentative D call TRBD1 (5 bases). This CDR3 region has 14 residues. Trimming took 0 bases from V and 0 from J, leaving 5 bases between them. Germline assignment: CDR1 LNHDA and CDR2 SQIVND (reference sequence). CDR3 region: CASSIDRVNTEAFF. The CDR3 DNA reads TGTGCCAGTAGTATAGACAGGGTGAACACTGAAGCTTTCTTT.

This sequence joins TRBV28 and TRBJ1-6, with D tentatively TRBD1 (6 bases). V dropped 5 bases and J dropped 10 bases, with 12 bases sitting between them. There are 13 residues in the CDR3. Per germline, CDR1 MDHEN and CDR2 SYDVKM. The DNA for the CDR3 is TGTGCCAGCAGTGTGTCGGACAGATCACCCCTCCACTTT. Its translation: CASSVSDRSPLHF. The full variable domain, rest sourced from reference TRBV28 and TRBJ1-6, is DVKVTQSSRYLVKRTGEKVFLECVQDMDHENMFWYRQDPGLGLRLIYFSYDVKMKEKGDIPEGYSVSREKKERFSLILESASTNQTSMYLCASSVSDRSPLHFGNGTRLTVT.

DNA of the CDR3: TGTGCCAGCACCCGAGGACAGGAAGGCTCTGGGGCCAACGTCCTGACTTTC. Residues: CASTRGQEGSGANVLTF. The genes are TRBV28 and TRBJ2-6; the match to TRBD1 covers 7 bases. The CDR3 loop spans 17 amino acids. Germline values: CDR1 MDHEN, CDR2 SYDVKM. With 7 bases clipped from V and 0 bases from J, the junction kept 9 bases outside the gene matches. Complete variable domain (other parts from reference TRBV28 and TRBJ2-6): DVKVTQSSRYLVKRTGEKVFLECVQDMDHENMFWYRQDPGLGLRLIYFSYDVKMKEKGDIPEGYSVSREKKERFSLILESASTNQTSMYLCASTRGQEGSGANVLTFGAGSRLTVL.

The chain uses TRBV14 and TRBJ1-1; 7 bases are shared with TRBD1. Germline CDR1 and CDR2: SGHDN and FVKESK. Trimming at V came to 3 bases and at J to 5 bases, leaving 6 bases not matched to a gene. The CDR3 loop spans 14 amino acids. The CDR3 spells CASSQYRGATEAFF. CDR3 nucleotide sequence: TGTGCCAGCAGCCAGTACAGGGGAGCGACTGAAGCTTTCTTT.

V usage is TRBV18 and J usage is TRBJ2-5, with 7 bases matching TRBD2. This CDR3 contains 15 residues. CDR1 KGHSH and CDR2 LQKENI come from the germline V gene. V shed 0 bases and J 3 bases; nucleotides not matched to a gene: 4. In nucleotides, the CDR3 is TGTGCCAGCTCACCACCGACGACTAGCAAAGAGACCCAGTACTTC. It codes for CASSPPTTSKETQYF.

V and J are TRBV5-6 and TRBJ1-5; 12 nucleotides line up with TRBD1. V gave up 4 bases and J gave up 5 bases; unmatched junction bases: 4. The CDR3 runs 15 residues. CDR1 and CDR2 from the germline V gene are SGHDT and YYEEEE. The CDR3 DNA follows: TGTGCCAGCAGCCGATGGGACAGGGGGCATCAGCCCCAGCATTTT. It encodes CASSRWDRGHQPQHF.